These 3 T cell receptor beta chains were all obtained from the same sample, sequenced in a study of cytomegalovirus exposure and HLA in healthy donors (TCRdb year 2017). Receptors were amplified or captured by the immunoSEQ multiplex PCR assay. A mixture of 60 forward primers for TCR Vbeta segments and 13 reverse primers for TCR Jbeta segments was used in the multiplex PCR. This immuneACCESS table, as held by TCRdb, lists in-frame sequences with V and J called but not all clones. Of the missing ones, under half trace to an unresolved V gene in checked studies; the others have no known cause. Present in this sample are about 210,000 clones, 70% to 90% of which were seen just once. The ten most abundant clones make up roughly 0.34% of the sample. Input material: PBMCs. These TCRs come from a woman aged 25 to 39 in good health and CMV-seronegative.

This clone was found a few times. The chain carries TRBV28 and TRBJ2-1, with 11 bases matching TRBD2. Germline-derived CDR1 and CDR2 are MDHEN and SYDVKM. J lost 6 bases, V lost 5 bases, and 6 bases had no gene match. The CDR3 runs 15 residues. CDR3 protein: CASSVTSGGPNEQFF. The CDR3 DNA is TGTGCCAGCAGTGTTACTAGCGGGGGTCCCAATGAGCAGTTCTTC.

The rearrangement links TRBV6-6 to TRBJ1-6, with 8 bases matching TRBD1. Germline V gene sequence: CDR1 MNHNY, CDR2 SVGAGI (reference sequence). The CDR3 is 15 amino acids. After removal of 0 bases from V and 10 bases from J, the junction contained 5 bases not matched to a gene. For the CDR3, the DNA is TGTGCCAGCAGTTACTCAGCAGGGGGCAGGTCACCCCTCCACTTT. Translated, it gives CASSYSAGGRSPLHF.

The chain has TRBV28 and TRBJ2-7; 7 bases agree with TRBD2. V lost 4 bases and J lost 4; bases outside the gene matches: 22. The CDR3 consists of 19 residues. Germline values: CDR1 MDHEN, CDR2 SYDVKM. CDR3 nucleotides: TGTGCCAGCAGTTCGCTAGGCCCCTCTTTCGGCGGGAGAACTTACGAGCAGTACTTC. The encoded protein is CASSSLGPSFGGRTYEQYF. Combining the CDR3 with reference TRBV28 and TRBJ2-7 gives the whole variable domain DVKVTQSSRYLVKRTGEKVFLECVQDMDHENMFWYRQDPGLGLRLIYFSYDVKMKEKGDIPEGYSVSREKKERFSLILESASTNQTSMYLCASSSLGPSFGGRTYEQYFGPGTRLTVT.